Only a few counts were recorded for the clone carrying this T cell receptor (beta chain). The antigen is unknown. The entry originates in a study of beta chain features in type 1 diabetes. For the study at large: All samples yielded roughly 110 million examined sorted cells.

This CDR3 comprises 15 residues. The V segment lost 3 bases and the J segment 4 bases; nucleotides outside the gene matches: 4. Looked up from germline, CDR1 is LNHDA and CDR2 is SQIVND (reference sequence). Investigators reverse transcribed all isolated RNA, so they sequenced expressed TCRB transcripts. TCRdb's copy holds only in-frame clones and misses some; the assay was immunoSEQ multiplex PCR. The table shows hundreds of thousands of clones, with 9.5% to 13% occurring only once. The study's findings and limits: A greater similarity of naive, central memory and Treg TCRB repertoires was seen among patients than among healthy donors. Any PCR bias toward short templates would affect both groups alike. TCRB CDR3 length was moderately but significantly reduced in all four CD4+ subsets of Type 1 diabetes patients.

The sequence was obtained from a man aged 25 to 45 with type 1 diabetes. The chain uses TRBV19 and TRBJ1-5, with 9 bases matching TRBD1. Sequencing was done on a sample of naive CD4+ T cells from blood. The CDR3 nucleotides read TGTGCCAGTAGTATTGTGACAGGGGGTAATCAGCCCCAGCATTTT. Encoded protein: CASSIVTGGNQPQHF.